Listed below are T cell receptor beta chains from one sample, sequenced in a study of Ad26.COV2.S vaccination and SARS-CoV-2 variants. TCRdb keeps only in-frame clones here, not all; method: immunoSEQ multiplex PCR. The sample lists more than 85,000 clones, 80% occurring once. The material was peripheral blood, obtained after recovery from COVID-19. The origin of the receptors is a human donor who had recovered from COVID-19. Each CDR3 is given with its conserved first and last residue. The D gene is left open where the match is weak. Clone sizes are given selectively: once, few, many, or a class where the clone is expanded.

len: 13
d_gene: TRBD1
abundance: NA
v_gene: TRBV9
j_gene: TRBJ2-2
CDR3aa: CASGTVNTGELFF
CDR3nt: TGTGCCAGCGGGACAGTTAACACCGGGGAGCTGTTTTTT

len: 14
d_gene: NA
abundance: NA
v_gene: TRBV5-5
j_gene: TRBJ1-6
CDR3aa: CASSLDQGRSPLHF
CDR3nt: TGTGCCAGCAGCTTGGATCAGGGGAGATCACCCCTCCACTTT

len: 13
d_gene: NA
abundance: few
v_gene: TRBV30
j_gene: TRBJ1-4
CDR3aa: CAWSARMGEKLFF
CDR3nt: TGTGCCTGGTCAGCAAGGATGGGGGAAAAACTGTTTTTT

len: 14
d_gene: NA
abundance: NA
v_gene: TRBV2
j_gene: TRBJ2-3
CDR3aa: CATQGGQLTDTQYF
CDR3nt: TGTGCCACCCAAGGGGGACAACTCACAGATACGCAGTATTTT

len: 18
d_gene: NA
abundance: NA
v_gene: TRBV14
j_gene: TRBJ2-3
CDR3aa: CASSQETFPLGRADTQYF
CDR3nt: TGTGCCAGCAGCCAGGAAACTTTCCCATTGGGTAGGGCCGATACGCAGTATTTT

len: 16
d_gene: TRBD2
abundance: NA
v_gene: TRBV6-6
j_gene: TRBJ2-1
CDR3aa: CATQRISGGASNEQFF
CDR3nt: TGTGCCACCCAGCGTATAAGCGGGGGGGCTTCCAATGAGCAGTTCTTC

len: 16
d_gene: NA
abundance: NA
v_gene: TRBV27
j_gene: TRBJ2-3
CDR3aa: CASSFRPQDGTDTQYF
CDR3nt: TGTGCCAGCAGTTTCCGGCCACAGGATGGCACAGATACGCAGTATTTT

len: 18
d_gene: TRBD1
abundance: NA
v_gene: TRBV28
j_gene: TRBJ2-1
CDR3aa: CASSLFSSPGTGWHEQFF
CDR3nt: TGTGCCAGCAGTTTATTCAGCTCCCCCGGGACAGGGTGGCATGAGCAGTTCTTC

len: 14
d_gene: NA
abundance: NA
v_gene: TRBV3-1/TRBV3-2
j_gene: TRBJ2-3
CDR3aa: CASSPTSSTDTQYF
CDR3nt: TGTGCCAGCAGCCCCACTTCTAGCACAGATACGCAGTATTTT

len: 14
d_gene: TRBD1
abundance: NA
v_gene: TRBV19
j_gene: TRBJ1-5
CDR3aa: CATRGPGQNQPQHF
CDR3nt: TGTGCCACCAGAGGTCCGGGACAGAATCAGCCCCAGCATTTT

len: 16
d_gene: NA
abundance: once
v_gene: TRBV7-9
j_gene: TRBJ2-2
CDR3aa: CASSLPRVTGAGELFF
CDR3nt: TGTGCCAGCAGCTTACCGCGCGTGACAGGTGCCGGGGAGCTGTTTTTT

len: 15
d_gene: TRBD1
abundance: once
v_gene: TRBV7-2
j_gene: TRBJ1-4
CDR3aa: CASSFPGQGGEKLFF
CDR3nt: TGTGCCAGCAGCTTTCCGGGACAGGGGGGAGAAAAACTGTTTTTT

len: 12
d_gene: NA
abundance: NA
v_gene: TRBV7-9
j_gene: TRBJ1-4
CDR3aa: CASSLDVGKLFF
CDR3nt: TGTGCCAGCAGCTTAGATGTGGGAAAACTGTTTTTT

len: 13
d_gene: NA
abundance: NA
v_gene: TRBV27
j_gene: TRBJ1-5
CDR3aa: CASRTYSNQPQHF
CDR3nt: TGTGCCTCCCGGACTTATAGCAATCAGCCCCAGCATTTT

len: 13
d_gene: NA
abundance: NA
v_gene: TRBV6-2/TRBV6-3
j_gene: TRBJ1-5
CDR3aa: CASSYRSDQPQHF
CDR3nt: TGTGCCAGCAGTTACCGGTCCGATCAGCCCCAGCATTTT

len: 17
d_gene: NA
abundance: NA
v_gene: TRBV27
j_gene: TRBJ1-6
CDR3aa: CASSRDLLSSYNSPLHF
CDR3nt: TGTGCCAGCAGTAGGGACCTCCTGAGCTCCTATAATTCACCCCTCCACTTT

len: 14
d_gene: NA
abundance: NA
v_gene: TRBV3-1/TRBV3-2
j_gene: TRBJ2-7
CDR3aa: CASSQEATADEQYF
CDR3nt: TGTGCCAGCAGCCAAGAAGCTACTGCGGACGAGCAGTACTTC

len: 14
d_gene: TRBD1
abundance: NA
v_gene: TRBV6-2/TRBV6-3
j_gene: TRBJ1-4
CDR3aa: CASSYGDRGEKLFF
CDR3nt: TGTGCCAGCAGTTACGGAGACAGGGGGGAAAAACTGTTTTTT

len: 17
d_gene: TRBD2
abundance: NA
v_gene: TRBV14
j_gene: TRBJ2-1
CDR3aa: CASSQQPSGDLYNEQFF
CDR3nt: TGTGCCAGCAGCCAACAGCCTAGCGGGGACTTATACAATGAGCAGTTCTTC

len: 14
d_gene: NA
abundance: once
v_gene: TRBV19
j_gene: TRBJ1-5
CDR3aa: CASSKGRNNQPQHF
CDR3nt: TGTGCCAGTAGCAAGGGCCGGAACAATCAGCCCCAGCATTTT

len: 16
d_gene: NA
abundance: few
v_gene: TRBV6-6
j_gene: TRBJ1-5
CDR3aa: CASSSDPGSSNQPQHF
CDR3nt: TGTGCCAGCAGTTCCGACCCGGGAAGTAGCAATCAGCCCCAGCATTTT

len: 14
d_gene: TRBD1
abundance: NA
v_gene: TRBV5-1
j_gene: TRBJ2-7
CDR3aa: CASSWTGGNYEQYF
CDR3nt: TGCGCCAGCAGCTGGACAGGGGGGAACTACGAGCAGTACTTC

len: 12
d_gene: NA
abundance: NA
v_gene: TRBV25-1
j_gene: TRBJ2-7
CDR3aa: CASSGGTREQYF
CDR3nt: TGTGCCAGCAGTGGGGGAACGCGGGAGCAGTACTTC

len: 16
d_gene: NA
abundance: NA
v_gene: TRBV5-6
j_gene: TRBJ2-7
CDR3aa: CASSSGGGGAGYEQYF
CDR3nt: TGTGCCAGCAGCTCTGGAGGTGGGGGAGCGGGCTACGAGCAGTACTTC

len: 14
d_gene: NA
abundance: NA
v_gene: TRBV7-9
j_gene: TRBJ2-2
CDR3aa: CASSPKLYTGELFF
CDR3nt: TGTGCCAGCAGCCCCAAACTTTACACCGGGGAGCTGTTTTTT

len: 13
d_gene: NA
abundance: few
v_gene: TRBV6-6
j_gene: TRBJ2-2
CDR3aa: CASSSQMSGELFF
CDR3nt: TGTGCCAGCAGTTCCCAAATGTCCGGGGAGCTGTTTTTT

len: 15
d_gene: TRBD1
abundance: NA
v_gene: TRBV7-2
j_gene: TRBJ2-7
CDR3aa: CASSIDGGQRYEQYF
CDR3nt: TGTGCCAGCAGCATCGATGGGGGACAGCGCTACGAGCAGTACTTC

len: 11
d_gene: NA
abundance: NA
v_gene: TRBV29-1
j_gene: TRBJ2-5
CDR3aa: CSASEQETQYF
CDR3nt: TGCAGCGCCAGCGAGCAGGAGACCCAGTACTTC

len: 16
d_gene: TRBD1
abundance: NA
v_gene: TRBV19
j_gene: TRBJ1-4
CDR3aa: CASSISPDREDEKLFF
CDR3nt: TGTGCCAGTAGTATATCTCCGGACAGGGAGGATGAAAAACTGTTTTTT

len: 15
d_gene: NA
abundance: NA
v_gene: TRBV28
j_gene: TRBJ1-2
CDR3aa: CASTPALEGSYGYTF
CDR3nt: TGTGCCAGCACCCCGGCCCTCGAAGGTAGCTATGGCTACACCTTC

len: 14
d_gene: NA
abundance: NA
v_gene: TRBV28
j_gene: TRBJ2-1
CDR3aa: CASSPIQVGNEQFF
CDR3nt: TGTGCCAGCAGTCCCATACAGGTGGGCAATGAGCAGTTCTTC

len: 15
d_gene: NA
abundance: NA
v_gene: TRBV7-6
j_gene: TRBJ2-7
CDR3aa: CASSLGAGSTYEQYF
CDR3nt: TGTGCCAGCAGCTTAGGAGCAGGTTCCACCTACGAGCAGTACTTC

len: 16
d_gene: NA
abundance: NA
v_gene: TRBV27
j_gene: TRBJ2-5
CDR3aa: CASSKRPNPSQETQYF
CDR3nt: TGTGCCAGCAGTAAACGGCCCAACCCTTCTCAAGAGACCCAGTACTTC

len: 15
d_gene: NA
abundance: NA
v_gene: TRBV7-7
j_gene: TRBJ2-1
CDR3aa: CASAKTRGPDNEQFF
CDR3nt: TGTGCCAGCGCCAAAACACGGGGCCCTGACAATGAGCAGTTCTTC